The 6 T cell receptor beta chains presented below share a single source sample, sequenced in a study of T cell changes during pregnancy in multiple sclerosis. This table comes from immunoSEQ multiplex PCR, and its TCRdb copy is limited to in-frame clones, with some not included. This sample has about 67,000 clones, with 92% found just once. The starting material was peripheral blood, obtained in the second trimester of pregnancy. These receptors all come from a female donor in good health, enrolled as a control in a pregnancy study.

The genes are TRBV6-4 and TRBJ2-2; TRBD2 might be the D (6 bases). The CDR3 has 14 residues. Trimming took off 10 bases at V and 3 bases at J, with 15 bases between the two ends. Germline assignment: CDR1 MRHNA and CDR2 SNTAGT. The CDR3 loop reads CATSSGSHTGELFF. CDR3 coding DNA: TGTGCCACTTCGAGCGGGTCCCACACCGGGGAGCTGTTTTTT.

The chain couples TRBV7-3 to TRBJ2-6; TRBD1 might be the D (6 bases). The CDR3 is made up of 15 amino acids. The V gene lost 5 bases and the J gene lost 1 base, with 9 bases spanning the gap. CDR1 is SGHTA and CDR2 is FQGTGA in the germline V gene. This CDR3 is CASSRQGSGANVLTF. The CDR3 coding sequence is TGTGCCAGCAGCCGTCAGGGGTCTGGGGCCAACGTCCTGACTTTC.

This chain uses TRBV28 with TRBJ2-1; D may be TRBD2 (6 bases). CDR3 size: 14 residues. V was clipped by 6 bases and J by 2 bases, with 11 bases between them. CDR1 and CDR2 from the germline V gene are MDHEN and SYDVKM. The CDR3 DNA reads TGTGCCAGCAGATCCACGGGAGCCTACAATGAGCAGTTCTTC. Its protein is CASRSTGAYNEQFF.

Notes on this clone: Other DNA sequences from this sample encode an identical CDR3 as well. This sequence joins TRBV29-1 and TRBJ1-4, with 11 bases lining up with TRBD1. The V gene end was trimmed by 3 bases and the J gene end by 7 bases; junction bases not matched to a gene: 1. The CDR3 contains 13 residues. From germline, CDR1 is SQVTM and CDR2 ANQGSEA. The CDR3 protein is CSVEGTGGEKLFF. In DNA, the CDR3 is TGCAGCGTTGAGGGGACAGGGGGTGAAAAACTGTTTTTT. The variable domain in full, with the rest retrieved from reference TRBV29-1 and TRBJ1-4, is SAVISQKPSRDICQRGTSLTIQCQVDSQVTMMFWYRQQPGQSLTLIATANQGSEATYESGFVIDKFPISRPNLTFSTLTVSNMSPEDSSIYLCSVEGTGGEKLFFGSGTQLSVL.

The chain links TRBV6-1 to TRBJ2-7; TRBD1 matches 11 bases. V trimming: 3 bases; J trimming: 4 bases; junction bases outside the gene matches: 8. Germline-derived CDR1 and CDR2 are MNHNS and SASEGT. The CDR3 covers 16 residues. The CDR3 loop is CASSDMGTGGSYEQYF. The CDR3 DNA reads as TGTGCCAGCAGTGATATGGGGACAGGGGGATCTTACGAGCAGTACTTC.

This sequence joins TRBV5-1 and TRBJ2-5; D is possibly TRBD1 (6 bases). V was trimmed by 4 bases and J by 5 bases, leaving 18 bases between them. Germline V gives CDR1 SGHRS, CDR2 YFSETQ. This CDR3 is 15 amino acids long. The DNA for the CDR3 is TGCGCCAGCAGCCCCACTACAGGGCGGGCGGAGACCCAGTACTTC. The encoded protein is CASSPTTGRAETQYF.